This passage covers 21 T cell receptor beta chains from one sample sequenced in a study of CD8+CD57+ T cells in acquired aplastic anemia. For sequencing, patients were chosen who had shown expansion of CD8+CD57+ cells by flow cytometry. For CDR3 and TCR beta VDJ profiling, genomic DNA was the template used. MiXCR, run by TCRdb on the reads, gives a single entry per CDR3 protein. The sample includes about 98,000 distinct CDR3 sequences, about 63% of them seen just once. Sample: sorted CD4+, CD8+, or CD8+CD57+ T cells (not recorded which) from PBMCs. These TCRs come from a human donor with aplastic anemia.

V gene TRBV20-1 combines with J gene TRBJ1-6, with D unclear. Per the germline V gene, CDR1 is DFQATT and CDR2 is SNEGSKA (reference sequence). Trimming cost V 3 bases and J 9 bases, with 9 bases left between them. The CDR3 runs to 12 residues. The CDR3 DNA is TGCAGTGCTAGCGGACTTCTTTCACCCCTCCACTTT. As protein: CSASGLLSPLHF.

The chain couples TRBV7-9 to TRBJ2-7, with a possible D match to TRBD2 (6 bases). This CDR3 is built from 14 residues. Germline V CDR1 and CDR2: SEHNR, FQNEAQ (reference sequence). With 3 bases removed from V and 5 bases from J, the gap between germline ends came to 14 bases. The CDR3 DNA is TGTGCCAGCAGCTTTACGGGAGTTCGGGACGAGCAGTACTTC. Translating gives CASSFTGVRDEQYF.

Regarding this clonotype: A much larger clone differs from this one at a single base, so this may be a read error. The rearrangement links TRBV7-3 to TRBJ2-1; the D is unclear. CDR1 and CDR2 (germline): SGHTA, FQGTGA. This CDR3 is 11 amino acids long. V was trimmed by 5 bases and J by 5 bases, leaving 4 bases between them. CDR3 in DNA: TGTGCCAGCAGCATGAACAATGAGCAGTTCTTC. It translates to CASSMNNEQFF.

The chain combines TRBV20-1 with TRBJ2-1, with D perhaps given as TRBD1 or TRBD2 (5 bases each). The CDR3 length is 14 residues. V lost 2 bases and J 5 bases, leaving 13 bases between the germline ends. CDR1 DFQATT and CDR2 SNEGSKA come from the germline V gene (reference sequence). This chain's CDR3 is CSARNRETDNEQFF. CDR3 DNA sequence: TGCAGTGCTAGAAATAGGGAGACAGACAATGAGCAGTTCTTC.

This clonotype was recorded at least ten times. This chain joins TRBV19 and TRBJ1-2; D unclear. This CDR3 spans 17 amino acids. The germline V and J ends were trimmed by 3 bases and 2 bases, with 19 bases remaining between them. The germline V gene encodes CDR1 LNHDA and CDR2 SQIVND (reference sequence). The CDR3 sequence: CASSIGLGLEGNYGYTF. The CDR3 bases are TGTGCCAGTAGTATCGGCCTAGGACTTGAGGGAAACTATGGCTACACCTTC.

The chain couples TRBV20-1 to TRBJ2-5, with D tentatively TRBD2 (6 bases). Germline CDR1 reads DFQATT; CDR2 reads SNEGSKA (reference sequence). The CDR3 loop spans 11 amino acids. V lost 7 bases and J lost 5, with 11 bases in between. In nucleotides, the CDR3 is TGCAGTGGGGGGGAAGGGGAGACCCAGTACTTC. It encodes CSGGEGETQYF.

Within the sample, this clonotype is medium-sized. The rearrangement uses TRBV29-1 and TRBJ1-2, with unresolved D. This CDR3 has 14 residues. The V gene lost 2 bases and the J gene lost 7 bases, with 17 bases spanning the gap. The germline CDR1 and CDR2 sequences are SQVTM and ANQGSEA. CDR3 sequence reads: CSVELAAVGPGYTF. The DNA for the CDR3 is TGCAGCGTTGAATTAGCGGCAGTCGGCCCTGGCTACACCTTC.

This clonotype came up a few times. The V and J genes are TRBV19 and TRBJ2-2, with D tentatively TRBD2 (5 bases). The ends were cut back, 5 bases at V and 5 bases at J, with 15 bases in the middle. Germline CDR1 LNHDA, CDR2 SQIVND (reference sequence). CDR3 length: 15 amino acids. Here the CDR3 DNA reads TGTGCCAGTAGTCCCCGGGGATTCCAGACCGGGGAGCTGTTTTTT. It is translated as CASSPRGFQTGELFF.

This clonotype appeared once. The chain employs TRBV20-1 and TRBJ2-3, with 12 nucleotides matching TRBD2. Trimming removed 7 bases from V and 2 bases from J; junction bases left unmatched: 13. This CDR3 contains 17 residues. Germline V gene data show CDR1 as DFQATT and CDR2 as SNEGSKA (reference sequence). The DNA for the CDR3 is TGCAGTGTCGTAGCGGCCCGGACTAGCGGGATCACAGATACGCAGTATTTT. This translates into CSVVAARTSGITDTQYF.

This chain joins TRBV7-3 and TRBJ2-1; D is uncertain. CDR1 is SGHTA, CDR2 FQGTGA, per germline. The V end lost 5 bases, the J end lost 7 bases, and 12 bases lay between the germline ends. The CDR3 has 13 amino acids. The CDR3 DNA is TGTGCCAGCAGCCAAGGGTTAGGGAATGAGCAGTTCTTC. It codes for CASSQGLGNEQFF.

The chain has TRBV6-2 or TRBV6-3 and TRBJ1-1; D possibly corresponds to TRBD1 (5 bases). Between the trimmed V and J ends, which lost 5 bases and 1 base, there was a span of 11 bases. Germline V gene sequence: CDR1 MNHEY, CDR2 SVGEGT. This CDR3 is built from 14 residues. CDR3 bases: TGTGCCAGCAGTGATGGGACGGCGAACACTGAAGCTTTCTTT. Protein sequence: CASSDGTANTEAFF.

The chain combines TRBV25-1 with TRBJ2-2, with 10 bases matching TRBD1. Germline assignment: CDR1 MGHDK and CDR2 SYGVNS. The CDR3 spans 19 residues. Unmatched junction bases numbered 11, after V lost 4 bases and J lost 0 bases. The CDR3 DNA follows: TGTGCCAGCAGTGGATACCGGGACAGGGGCCCCCCGAACACCGGGGAGCTGTTTTTT. Translated, it gives CASSGYRDRGPPNTGELFF.

The J gene is TRBJ2-3, the V gene TRBV11-2, with D possibly matching TRBD2 (6 bases). With 0 bases removed from V and 8 bases from J, the gap between germline ends came to 9 bases. The CDR3 covers 13 residues. Germline CDR1 and CDR2: SGHAT and FQNNGV. The DNA of the CDR3 is TGTGCCAGCAGCTTAGATCTACTAGCTACGCAGTATTTT. Its translation is CASSLDLLATQYF. The full variable domain, with the rest looked up from reference TRBV11-2 and TRBJ2-3, is EAGVAQSPRYKIIEKRQSVAFWCNPISGHATLYWYQQILGQGPKLLIQFQNNGVVDDSQLPKDRFSAERLKGVDSTLKIQPAKLEDSAVYLCASSLDLLATQYFGPGTRLTVL.

The J gene is TRBJ2-7, the V gene TRBV29-1, with 10 bases that match TRBD1. V lost 7 bases and J lost 2; bases outside the gene matches: 2. The CDR3 has 12 residues. Germline CDR1 is SQVTM and CDR2 is ANQGSEA. CDR3 residues: CSAGTGAYEQYF. The CDR3 nucleotides are TGCAGCGCCGGGACAGGGGCCTACGAGCAGTACTTC.

There are many counts of this clonotype. This CDR3 reads CSARRDRENQPQHF. The CDR3 coding sequence is TGCAGTGCGCGCCGGGACAGGGAGAATCAGCCCCAGCATTTT. The chain couples TRBV20-1 to TRBJ1-5; 9 positions agree with TRBD1. This CDR3 has 14 residues. Trimming removed 6 bases from V and 4 bases from J; junction bases left unmatched: 7. Germline V gene lookup returns CDR1 DFQATT and CDR2 SNEGSKA (reference sequence).

This chain connects TRBV19 to TRBJ1-2, with D hard to call. Trimming took off 3 bases at V and 8 bases at J, with 16 bases between the two ends. Germline CDR1 reads LNHDA; CDR2 reads SQIVND (reference sequence). There are 14 residues in the CDR3. In nucleotides, the CDR3 is TGTGCCAGTAGTATGGGCAACGGGTTTGAGGGCTACACCTTC. Protein: CASSMGNGFEGYTF.

Worth noting for this clonotype: Likely a read error: the CDR3 ends without its conserved phenylalanine or tryptophan. The chain links TRBV20-1 to TRBJ2-7; 8 nucleotides align to TRBD2. Germline V lookup: CDR1 DFQATT, CDR2 SNEGSKA (reference sequence). With V trimmed by 5 bases and J by 6 bases, 12 bases remained unmatched. This CDR3 has 14 amino acids. The CDR3 bases are TGCAGTGCTCTCTCCCCGGGGGGGTCGGGCGAGCAGTACCTC. The encoded protein is CSALSPGGSGEQYL.

Only one count was recorded for this clonotype. The chain combines TRBV20-1 with TRBJ1-2; TRBD1 is a possible D gene (6 bases). Germline assignment: CDR1 DFQATT and CDR2 SNEGSKA (reference sequence). The V end lost 1 base, the J end lost 2 bases, and 11 bases lay between the germline ends. This CDR3 is 14 amino acids long. In nucleotides, the CDR3 is TGCAGTGCTAGAGGAAAGGGGGGGAACTATGGCTACACCTTC. It translates to CSARGKGGNYGYTF.

The chain's CDR3 is CASSYSERGGLEQFF. The CDR3 DNA follows: TGTGCCAGCAGTTACTCGGAGCGGGGGGGCCTCGAGCAGTTCTTC. The V and J genes are TRBV6-5 and TRBJ2-1; 10 bases align to TRBD2. CDR1 and CDR2 from the germline V gene are MNHEY and SVGAGI. The length of the CDR3 is 15 residues. J lost 10 bases, V lost 0 bases, and 6 bases had no gene match.

The rearrangement uses TRBV19 and TRBJ2-5; D gene uncertain. CDR1 LNHDA and CDR2 SQIVND come from the germline V gene (reference sequence). Trimming left V 4 bases short and J 5 bases short, with 11 bases between. There are 13 residues in the CDR3. The CDR3 protein is CASSRLLRETQYF. As DNA, the CDR3 is TGTGCCAGTAGTAGGCTCCTCCGGGAGACCCAGTACTTC.

The rearrangement uses TRBV29-1 and TRBJ1-2, with TRBD1 matching 7 bases. This CDR3 has 13 residues. Germline lookup yields CDR1 SQVTM and CDR2 ANQGSEA. Losses at the gene ends were 0 bases for V and 4 bases for J; bases not matched to a gene: 2. The CDR3 DNA follows: TGCAGCGTTGAAGAGGCAGGGGGCTATGGCTACACCTTC. It yields the protein CSVEEAGGYGYTF.